This is a list of T cell receptor beta chains from one sample in a study of cytomegalovirus exposure and HLA in healthy donors. This table comes from immunoSEQ multiplex PCR, and its TCRdb copy is limited to in-frame clones, with some not included. The data show more than 150,000 clones, around four fifths seen once. Sequencing was performed on PBMCs. Source of these receptors: a man aged 45-65 years in good health and CMV-seronegative. The CDR3 runs from the conserved cysteine through the conserved F or W. Fields, in order: clone size, D gene, J gene, V gene, CDR3 protein, CDR3 DNA. A D gene is named only where the DNA matches it firmly. Clone size is given for some rows only: seen once, a few or many times, or a class if the clone is expanded.

-,-,TRBJ1-2,TRBV4-3,CASSQKGTVDGYTF,TGCGCCAGCAGCCAAAAAGGAACAGTTGATGGCTACACCTTC
-,-,TRBJ2-7,TRBV29-1,CSVEFQGEDEQYF,TGCAGCGTTGAGTTTCAGGGGGAGGACGAGCAGTACTTC
-,TRBD2,TRBJ2-3,TRBV6-1,CASSEARGGLRTDTQYF,TGTGCCAGCAGTGAAGCGCGGGGGGGCCTCCGCACAGATACGCAGTATTTT
-,TRBD1,TRBJ2-3,TRBV7-9,CASSFQGAVTDTQYF,TGTGCCAGCAGCTTTCAGGGGGCGGTCACAGATACGCAGTATTTT
few,-,TRBJ1-1,TRBV6-1,CASSEVGTSGFF,TGTGCCAGCAGTGAAGTTGGGACAAGCGGCTTCTTT
once,-,TRBJ1-2,TRBV19,CASSISVAGGYTF,TGTGCCAGTAGTATCAGTGTTGCGGGCGGCTACACCTTC
few,-,TRBJ2-6,TRBV7-2,CASSLSHSGANVLTF,TGTGCCAGCAGCTTATCCCACTCTGGGGCCAACGTCCTGACTTTC
-,-,TRBJ1-1,TRBV19,CASSIQFVRNTEAFF,TGTGCCAGTAGTATCCAGTTTGTCAGGAACACTGAAGCTTTCTTT
-,TRBD1,TRBJ1-6,TRBV5-5,CASSLVAGGTSPLHF,TGTGCCAGCAGCTTGGTGGCAGGGGGGACATCACCCCTCCACTTT
few,-,TRBJ1-1,TRBV5-1,CASSLTTGNTEAFF,TGCGCCAGCAGCTTGACCACAGGGAACACTGAAGCTTTCTTT
-,TRBD1,TRBJ1-1,TRBV5-1,CASSWTGPNTEAFF,TGCGCCAGCAGCTGGACAGGACCAAACACTGAAGCTTTCTTT
once,TRBD2,TRBJ2-1,TRBV5-6,CASSLGLALDNEQFF,TGTGCCAGCAGCTTAGGACTAGCGCTTGACAATGAGCAGTTCTTC
few,-,TRBJ1-5,TRBV7-9,CASSRTNGDPQHF,TGTGCCAGCAGCCGCACTAACGGGGATCCCCAGCATTTT
-,-,TRBJ2-7,TRBV2,CASSEAVGQSYEQYF,TGTGCCAGCAGTGAAGCGGTAGGACAGAGCTACGAGCAGTACTTC
once,TRBD1,TRBJ2-5,TRBV6-5,CASSPTGIDKRTQYF,TGTGCCAGCAGTCCGACAGGGATAGATAAAAGAACCCAGTACTTC
few,-,TRBJ2-7,TRBV15,CATSRQGYEQYF,TGTGCCACCAGCAGACAGGGTTACGAGCAGTACTTC
-,TRBD2,TRBJ2-3,TRBV9,CASSVATAGGRQNTQYF,TGTGCCAGCAGCGTAGCTACGGCGGGGGGCCGACAAAACACGCAGTATTTT
-,TRBD1,TRBJ2-4,TRBV5-1,CASSADRGRNIQYF,TGCGCCAGCAGCGCGGACAGGGGGAGAAACATTCAGTACTTC
once,-,TRBJ1-2,TRBV18,CASSPLQANYGYTF,TGTGCCAGCTCACCGTTGCAGGCTAACTATGGCTACACCTTC
-,-,TRBJ2-7,TRBV27,CASSHRSWSKLDDSYEQYF,TGTGCCAGCAGTCACCGGAGCTGGAGCAAACTAGATGACTCCTACGAGCAGTACTTC
-,-,TRBJ1-3,TRBV30,CAWGRGAGNTIYF,TGTGCCTGGGGGCGGGGGGCTGGAAACACCATATATTTT
once,-,TRBJ1-2,TRBV11-2,CASSLDLAGGGYTF,TGTGCCAGCAGCTTAGATCTTGCAGGAGGAGGCTACACCTTC
-,-,TRBJ2-4,TRBV6-4,CASSDPTESGCVGCFRIAKNIQYF,TGTGCCAGCAGTGACCCCACCGAATCAGGGTGTGTAGGGTGTTTTCGAATAGCCAAAAACATTCAGTACTTC
-,TRBD1,TRBJ2-2,TRBV7-7,CASSLDDRGVDFGELFF,TGTGCTAGCAGCTTGGATGACAGGGGGGTAGACTTCGGGGAGCTGTTTTTT
-,-,TRBJ1-1,TRBV11-3,CASSLRGGAGTEAFF,TGTGCCAGCAGCTTAAGGGGGGGGGCGGGGACTGAAGCTTTCTTT
-,-,TRBJ1-4,TRBV6-5,CASSYGGGGNEKLFF,TGTGCCAGCAGTTACGGTGGGGGGGGTAATGAAAAACTGTTTTTT
-,-,TRBJ1-3,TRBV14,CASSQDLGASRNTIYF,TGTGCCAGCAGCCAAGATCTGGGGGCAAGTCGTAACACCATATATTTT
-,-,TRBJ2-1,TRBV7-9,CASSLWGSNEQFF,TGTGCCAGCAGCTTATGGGGCAGTAATGAGCAGTTCTTC
few,TRBD2,TRBJ2-7,TRBV5-1,CASSLERGPGDEQYF,TGCGCCAGCAGCTTGGAGCGGGGCCCCGGGGACGAGCAGTACTTC
-,TRBD2,TRBJ2-2,TRBV7-2,CASSFTSGTSSGELFF,TGTGCCAGCAGCTTCACCTCCGGGACTAGCTCCGGGGAGCTGTTTTTT
few,TRBD1,TRBJ1-2,TRBV4-1,CASSQVEGQGYGYTF,TGCGCCAGCAGCCAAGTAGAGGGACAGGGATATGGCTACACCTTC
-,TRBD2,TRBJ2-5,TRBV7-3,CASSHGLAGGQETQYF,TGTGCCAGCAGCCATGGACTAGCGGGGGGGCAAGAGACCCAGTACTTC
-,-,TRBJ2-7,TRBV7-2,CASSLVPMLRGPSYEQYF,TGTGCCAGCAGCTTAGTACCTATGCTCAGGGGCCCCTCCTACGAGCAGTACTTC
few,TRBD2,TRBJ2-2,TRBV5-6,CASSLAPSTLAGVGGELFF,TGTGCCAGCAGCTTGGCCCCGTCCACCCTAGCGGGAGTAGGCGGGGAGCTGTTTTTT
-,-,TRBJ1-1,TRBV7-2,CASSLSPMQLTEAFF,TGTGCCAGCAGCTTAAGCCCTATGCAATTGACTGAAGCTTTCTTT
-,TRBD1,TRBJ1-6,TRBV5-1,CASSPTSGTDNSPLHF,TGCGCCAGCAGCCCCACTTCCGGGACAGATAATTCACCCCTCCACTTT
-,-,TRBJ1-5,TRBV7-8,CASSLTLRGKGNQPQHF,TGTGCCAGCAGCTTAACGTTACGGGGTAAAGGCAATCAGCCCCAGCATTTT
once,TRBD1,TRBJ2-7,TRBV6-5,CASSDRDRNHEQYF,TGTGCCAGCAGCGACCGGGACAGGAACCACGAGCAGTACTTC
few,TRBD2,TRBJ2-1,TRBV11-2,CASSLKLAGVNYNEQFF,TGTGCCAGCAGCTTAAAACTAGCGGGGGTTAACTACAATGAGCAGTTCTTC
-,-,TRBJ1-4,TRBV4-3,CASSQEKGRQAFNEKLFF,TGCGCCAGCAGCCAAGAAAAGGGGAGACAGGCCTTTAATGAAAAACTGTTTTTT
-,TRBD1,TRBJ2-7,TRBV6-5,CASSIRTGGDEQYF,TGTGCCAGCAGTATCCGGACAGGGGGCGACGAGCAGTACTTC
-,-,TRBJ1-5,TRBV11-2,CASSLAFGNQPQHF,TGTGCCAGCAGCTTAGCGTTTGGCAATCAGCCCCAGCATTTT
-,TRBD1,TRBJ1-2,TRBV27,CASPQIYTSLTGYYGYTF,TGTGCCAGCCCTCAAATATACACGTCACTGACAGGGTACTATGGCTACACCTTC
-,-,TRBJ2-5,TRBV2,CASRVGLAQETQYF,TGTGCCAGCAGGGTTGGGCTAGCCCAAGAGACCCAGTACTTC